The rows below give T cell receptor beta chains drawn from one sample of a study of CXCR3-negative and CXCR3-positive naive CD8 T cells. TCRdb re-called the 5' RACE reads and gives one entry per CDR3 protein, without DNA. This table lists almost 6,000 distinct CDR3 sequences. The sequencing input was naive CXCR3+ CD8+ T cells from blood. These TCRs come from a human donor in good health. Some clones in this sample may be carry-over from other donors' samples. Each CDR3 is given with its conserved first and last residue. The size entry is marked missing in some rows and otherwise reads once, few, many or a size class.

>medium-sized|TRBJ2-3|TRBV5-1
CASSSPGQGASTDTQYF
>-|TRBJ2-7|TRBV6-2/TRBV6-3
CASSYASGSYEQYF
>-|TRBJ2-7|TRBV29-1
CSVERSAPYEQYF
>-|TRBJ1-1|TRBV21-1
CASSTFYRGPSHCTEAFF
>medium-sized|TRBJ1-3|TRBV20-1
CSARDPSGYTIYF
>-|TRBJ2-7|TRBV18
CASTSVEDEQYF
>-|TRBJ2-2|TRBV7-2
CASSSGLAATGELFF
>-|TRBJ1-1|TRBV7-8
CASSLSVNEAFF
>-|TRBJ2-7|TRBV29-1
CSVERAGETSYEQYF
>medium-sized|TRBJ2-3|TRBV12-3/TRBV12-4
CASSLALAGEDTQYF
>-|TRBJ2-7|TRBV29-1
CSVEMSAEQYF
>medium-sized|TRBJ2-5|TRBV7-9
CASSTGQGQETQYF
>medium-sized|TRBJ1-1|TRBV6-2/TRBV6-3
CASSETLNTEAFF
>-|TRBJ2-7|TRBV5-1
CASSLGTPEQYF
>medium-sized|TRBJ2-1|TRBV5-1
CASSLGSGVGNEQFF
>medium-sized|TRBJ2-7|TRBV5-8
CASSLFGQGSDEQYF
>-|TRBJ2-1|TRBV29-1
CSVEADYNEQFF
>medium-sized|TRBJ2-2|TRBV5-1
CASSLDSLGPRTGELFF
>-|TRBJ2-7|TRBV20-1
CSARDVQGSYEQYF
>medium-sized|TRBJ1-4|TRBV7-8
CASSFSRTGEDNEKLFF
>-|TRBJ1-5|TRBV20-1
CSASRAASNQPQHF